This T cell receptor beta chain was obtained from a study of cytomegalovirus exposure and HLA in healthy donors. Study-wide points: Associated with cytomegalovirus, according to the listing, were some 180 TCR beta chains. Presence/absence comparisons presumed near-even sequencing depth among donors.

A remark on this clone: Its specificity is not known.

Vbeta (60) and Jbeta (13) primers were used in the PCR. Profiling relied on immunoSEQ multiplex PCR, and the TCRdb table lists in-frame clones only, not all of them. Among about 190,000 clones listed, roughly 80% were seen once. Germline CDR1 and CDR2: SNHLY and FYNNEI. With 8 bases clipped from V and 0 bases from J, the junction kept 4 bases outside the gene matches. The length of the CDR3 is 14 residues. The sequence was obtained from a woman aged 25 to 45 in good health and CMV-seropositive. The chain recombines TRBV2 with TRBJ2-1; 7 bases match TRBD2. Sequencing was done on a sample of PBMCs. The DNA for the CDR3 is TGTGCCAGCCTCGCGGGGGTCTCCTACAATGAGCAGTTCTTC. Translation gives CASLAGVSYNEQFF.